The rows below give T cell receptor beta chains drawn from one sample of a study of regulatory T cells in long-lasting Graves disease. TCRdb ran MiXCR on the multiplex PCR reads and lists one entry per CDR3 protein. The sample comprises fewer than 450,000 distinct CDR3 sequences, about a fifth of which are singletons, and roughly 20% rests with the top ten. This specimen consisted of peripheral blood mononuclear cells (PBMCs), obtained when the disease was refractory, from a patient treated with antithyroid drugs. These receptors were taken from a female donor with Graves disease. CDR3s leave out the opening cysteine and the closing phenylalanine or tryptophan. Part of the rows lack a size; the others show once, few, many or a class for expanded clones.

>TRBV7-9|few|TRBJ1-1
ASSPGTGAWTF
>TRBV20-1|many|TRBJ2-5
SAREGGRLETQY
>TRBV12-3/TRBV12-4|many|TRBJ2-7
ASSRDSYYEQY
>TRBV27|.|TRBJ2-7
ATQLGRGPYEQY
>TRBV28|many|TRBJ2-5
ASIPGDRPQETQY
>TRBV28|many|TRBJ1-2
ASRTENYGYT
>TRBV7-3|.|TRBJ2-3
ASSLFGGSTETQY
>TRBV6-1|many|TRBJ1-1
ASLGHPNTEAF
>TRBV6-1|few|TRBJ2-5
ASSPSGATQETQY
>TRBV12-3/TRBV12-4|many|TRBJ2-5
ASSLNGETQY
>TRBV19|many|TRBJ2-5
ASTLTSSGKVQY
>TRBV2|.|TRBJ1-3
ASSEFGQGVSGNTIY
>TRBV28|many|TRBJ1-3
ASLEGAVGNTIY
>TRBV7-2|.|TRBJ1-1
ASSSGPALPTN
>TRBV12-3/TRBV12-4|many|TRBJ2-4
ASSSNRGNIQY
>TRBV5-1|.|TRBJ1-1
ASSRSTGNTEAF
>TRBV12-3/TRBV12-4|many|TRBJ2-5
ASSSTLDGRRKTQY
>TRBV27|many|TRBJ2-7
ASSLGGYGNEQY
>TRBV7-9|many|TRBJ2-5
ASSPAIDTQY
>TRBV10-2|few|TRBJ2-7
ASSESRTSGIYEQY
>TRBV6-1|many|TRBJ2-7
ASRTGPLGLEQY
>TRBV11-2|many|TRBJ2-5
ASSSWTGRDIQY
>TRBV2|many|TRBJ2-7
ASSFNGAYEQY
>TRBV7-8|.|TRBJ2-7
ASSPRVAGGLAYEQY
>TRBV12-3/TRBV12-4|many|TRBJ1-1
ATTFQGRGTEAF
>TRBV12-3/TRBV12-4|many|TRBJ2-7
ASSPGDSQI
>TRBV27|.|TRBJ1-6
ASSFGVYSPLH
>TRBV12-3/TRBV12-4|many|TRBJ2-1
ASTSSRGFRDNEQF
>TRBV2|many|TRBJ2-5
ASSRETTYQETQY
>TRBV6-1|many|TRBJ1-5
ASAAGADNQPQH
>TRBV27|many|TRBJ2-7
ASRTGTGGSEQY
>TRBV7-2|.|TRBJ2-5
ASSLTSGSPKTQY
>TRBV9|.|TRBJ2-7
ASSEGLDVYEQY
>TRBV2|many|TRBJ2-2
ASSSTGDGGPGELF
>TRBV6-1|many|TRBJ1-1
ASSEWQSNTEAF
>TRBV20-1|once|TRBJ1-6
SAVEGQALSLH
>TRBV3-1|.|TRBJ2-7
ARLWGGGQPYEQY
>TRBV24-1|few|TRBJ2-2
ATSGPDRANTGELF
>TRBV6-2/TRBV6-3|.|TRBJ2-2
ATRPAPNTGELF
>TRBV19|few|TRBJ2-7
ASGLGQGDYEQY
>TRBV7-9|few|TRBJ2-2
ASSFFSNRQGAGTGELF